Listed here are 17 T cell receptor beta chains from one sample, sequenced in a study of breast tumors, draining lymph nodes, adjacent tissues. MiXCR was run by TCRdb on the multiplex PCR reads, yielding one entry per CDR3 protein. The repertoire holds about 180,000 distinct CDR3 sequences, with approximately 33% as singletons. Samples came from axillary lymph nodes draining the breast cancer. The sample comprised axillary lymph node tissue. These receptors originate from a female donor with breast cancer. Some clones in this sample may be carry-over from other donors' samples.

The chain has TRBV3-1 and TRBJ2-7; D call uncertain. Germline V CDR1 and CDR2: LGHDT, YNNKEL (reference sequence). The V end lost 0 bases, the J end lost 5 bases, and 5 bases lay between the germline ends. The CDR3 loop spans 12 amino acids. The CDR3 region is CASSQDWDEQYF. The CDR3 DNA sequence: TGTGCCAGCAGCCAAGATTGGGACGAGCAGTACTTC.

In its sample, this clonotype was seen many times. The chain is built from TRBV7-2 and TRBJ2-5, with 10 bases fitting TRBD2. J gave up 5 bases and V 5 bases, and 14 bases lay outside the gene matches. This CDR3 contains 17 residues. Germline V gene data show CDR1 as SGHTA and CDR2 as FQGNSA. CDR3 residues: CASSPGLAVQEVETQYF. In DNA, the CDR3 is TGTGCCAGCAGCCCAGGACTAGCGGTCCAGGAGGTGGAGACCCAGTACTTC.

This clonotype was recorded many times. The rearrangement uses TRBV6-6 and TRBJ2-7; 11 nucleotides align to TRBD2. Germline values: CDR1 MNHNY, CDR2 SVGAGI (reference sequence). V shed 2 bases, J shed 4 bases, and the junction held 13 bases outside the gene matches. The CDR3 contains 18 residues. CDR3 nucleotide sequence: TGTGCCAGCAGTTACGAGGTAGCGGGGGGGCCTCAAGGGTACGAGCAGTACTTC. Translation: CASSYEVAGGPQGYEQYF.

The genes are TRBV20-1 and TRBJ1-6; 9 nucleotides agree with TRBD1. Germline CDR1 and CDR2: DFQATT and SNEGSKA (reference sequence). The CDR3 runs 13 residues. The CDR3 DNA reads TGCAATGTGGAACAGGGGGCGGATTCACCCCTCCACTTT. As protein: CNVEQGADSPLHF.

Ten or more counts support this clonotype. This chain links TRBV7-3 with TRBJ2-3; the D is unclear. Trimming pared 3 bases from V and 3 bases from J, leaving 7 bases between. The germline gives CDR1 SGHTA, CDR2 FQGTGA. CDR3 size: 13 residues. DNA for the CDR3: TGTGCCAGCAGCTTGGACGGGACAGATACGCAGTATTTT. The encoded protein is CASSLDGTDTQYF.

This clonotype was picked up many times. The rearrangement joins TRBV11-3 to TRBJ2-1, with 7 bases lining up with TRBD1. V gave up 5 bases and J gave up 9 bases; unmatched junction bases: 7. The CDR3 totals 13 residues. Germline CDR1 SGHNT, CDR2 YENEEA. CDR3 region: CASSHNRGPEQFF. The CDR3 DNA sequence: TGTGCCAGCAGCCACAACAGGGGTCCTGAGCAGTTCTTC. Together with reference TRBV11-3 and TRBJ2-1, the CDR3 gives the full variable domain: EAGVVQSPRYKIIEKKQPVAFWCNPISGHNTLYWYLQNLGQGPELLIRYENEEAVDDSQLPKDRFSAERLKGVDSTLKIQPAELGDSAVYLCASSHNRGPEQFFGPGTRLTVL.

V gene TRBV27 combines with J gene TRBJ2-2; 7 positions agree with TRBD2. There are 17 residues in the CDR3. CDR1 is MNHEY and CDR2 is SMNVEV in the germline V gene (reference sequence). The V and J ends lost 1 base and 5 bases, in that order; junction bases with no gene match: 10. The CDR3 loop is CASSLLKSGAATGELFF. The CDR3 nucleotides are TGTGCCAGCAGTTTATTGAAGAGCGGGGCGGCGACCGGGGAGCTGTTTTTT.

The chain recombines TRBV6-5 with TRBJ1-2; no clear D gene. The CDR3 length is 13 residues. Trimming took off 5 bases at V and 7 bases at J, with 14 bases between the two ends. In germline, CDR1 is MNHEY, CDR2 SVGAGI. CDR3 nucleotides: TGTGCCAGCAGTCGGGTGAGGGCAGGTGGCTACACCTTC. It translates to CASSRVRAGGYTF.

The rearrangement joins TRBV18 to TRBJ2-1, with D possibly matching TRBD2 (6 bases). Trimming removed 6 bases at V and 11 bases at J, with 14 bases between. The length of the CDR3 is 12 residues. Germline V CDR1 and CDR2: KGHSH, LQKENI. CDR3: CASSQRRAQQFF. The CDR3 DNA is TGTGCCAGCTCTCAAAGGAGGGCCCAGCAGTTCTTC.

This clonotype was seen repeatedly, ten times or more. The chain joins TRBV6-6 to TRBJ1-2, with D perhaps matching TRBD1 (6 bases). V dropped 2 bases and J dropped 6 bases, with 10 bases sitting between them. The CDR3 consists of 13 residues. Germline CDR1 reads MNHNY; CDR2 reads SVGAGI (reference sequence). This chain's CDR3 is CASSYGGGDGYTF. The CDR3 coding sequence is TGTGCCAGCAGTTACGGAGGGGGGGATGGCTACACCTTC.

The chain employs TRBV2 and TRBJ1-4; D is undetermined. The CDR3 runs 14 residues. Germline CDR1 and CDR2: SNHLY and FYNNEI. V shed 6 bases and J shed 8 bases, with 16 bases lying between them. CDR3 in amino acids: CASRATSLREKLFF. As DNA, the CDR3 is TGTGCCAGCAGGGCTACATCGTTGCGCGAAAAACTGTTTTTT.

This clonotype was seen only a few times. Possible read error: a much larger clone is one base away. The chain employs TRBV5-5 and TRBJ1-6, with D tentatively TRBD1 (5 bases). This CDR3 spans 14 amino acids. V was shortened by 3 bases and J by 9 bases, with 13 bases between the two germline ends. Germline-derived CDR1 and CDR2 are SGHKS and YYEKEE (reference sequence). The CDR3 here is CASSSGGAGSPLHF. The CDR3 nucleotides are TGTGCCAGCAGCTCGGGGGGAGCTGGTTCACCCCTCCACTTT.

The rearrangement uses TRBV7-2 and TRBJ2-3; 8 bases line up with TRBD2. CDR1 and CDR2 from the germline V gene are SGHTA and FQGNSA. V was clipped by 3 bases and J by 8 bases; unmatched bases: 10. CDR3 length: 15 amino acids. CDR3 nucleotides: TGTGCCAGCAGCTTTCTGTTGTTTGCGGGAGGTACGCAGTATTTT. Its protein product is CASSFLLFAGGTQYF.

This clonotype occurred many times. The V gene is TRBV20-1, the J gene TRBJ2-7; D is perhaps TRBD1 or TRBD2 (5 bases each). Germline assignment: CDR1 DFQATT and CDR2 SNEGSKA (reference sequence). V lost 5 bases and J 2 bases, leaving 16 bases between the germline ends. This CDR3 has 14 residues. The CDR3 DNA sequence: TGCAGTGCTTCACTCCGGGACCCAACCTACGAGCAGTACTTC. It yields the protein CSASLRDPTYEQYF.

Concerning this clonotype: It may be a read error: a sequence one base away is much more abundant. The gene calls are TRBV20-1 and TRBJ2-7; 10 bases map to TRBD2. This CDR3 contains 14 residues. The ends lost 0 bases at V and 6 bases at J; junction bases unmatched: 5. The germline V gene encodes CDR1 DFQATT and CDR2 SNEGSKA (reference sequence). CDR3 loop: CSARDRAGGSEQYF. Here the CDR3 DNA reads TGCAGTGCTAGAGATCGAGCGGGAGGGTCCGAGCAGTACTTC.

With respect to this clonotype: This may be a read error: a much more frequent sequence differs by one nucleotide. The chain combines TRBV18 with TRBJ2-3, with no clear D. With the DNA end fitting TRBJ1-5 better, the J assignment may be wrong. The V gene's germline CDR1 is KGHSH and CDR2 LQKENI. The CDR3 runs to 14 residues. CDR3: CASSPKERSDTQHF. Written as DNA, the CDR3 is TGTGCCAGCTCACCGAAAGAACGGTCAGATACGCAGCATTTT.

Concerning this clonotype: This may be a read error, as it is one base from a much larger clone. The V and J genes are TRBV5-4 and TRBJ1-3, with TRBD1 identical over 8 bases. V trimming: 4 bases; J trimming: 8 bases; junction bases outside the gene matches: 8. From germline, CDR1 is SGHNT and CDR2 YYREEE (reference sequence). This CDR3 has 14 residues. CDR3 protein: CASSPGQGGDTIYF. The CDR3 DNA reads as TGTGCCAGCAGCCCCGGACAGGGCGGAGACACCATATATTTT.